The clone carrying this T cell receptor (beta chain) turned up a few times. Its antigen is still unknown. This sample was taken from a study of T cell repertoires in cytomegalovirus infection. A single record per CDR3 protein comes from TCRdb applying MiXCR to the reads. The data hold about 830,000 distinct CDR3 sequences, with 32% observed a single time. In germline, CDR1 is SGHVS, CDR2 FNYEAQ. V lost 4 bases and J 4 bases, leaving 7 bases between the germline ends. The CDR3 is 12 amino acids. Study observations and caveats: Adding up the frequency of public TCR beta families identified people who carried CMV plus the relevant HLA.

This receptor was identified in a human donor in good health (CMV status not recorded). Some clones in this sample may be carry-over from other donors' samples. The material was cultured CD8+ T cells from PBMCs, obtained from culture after CMV antigen stimulation. The V and J genes are TRBV7-6 and TRBJ1-2; D remains unclear. The CDR3 spells CASSSPTYGYTF. For the CDR3, the DNA is TGTGCCAGCAGCTCCCCGACCTATGGCTACACCTTC.